This T cell receptor beta chain is from a study of a mutant IDH1 vaccine in newly diagnosed glioma. In regard to this clone: Its target is not known.

Clones were read by immunoSEQ multiplex PCR, and TCRdb kept only the in-frame ones, dropping some. The data show tens of thousands of clones, over 70% seen once. Trimming stripped 6 bases from V and 2 bases from J, with 17 bases between. Germline V gene sequence: CDR1 SNHLY, CDR2 FYNNEI. CDR3 length: 15 residues. The time point was: week 23, last vaccination. One vaccine dose held 300 ug of mutant IDH1 20-mer peptide and came with topical imiquimod. The origin of this receptor is a man younger than 35 with glioma. This chain uses TRBV2 with TRBJ2-7; D may be TRBD1 (5 bases). The material was PBMCs, obtained from a glioma patient whose treatment included an IDH1 peptide vaccine. CDR3 nucleotides: TGTGCCAGCAGCTACAGGTTTTCACCCCCCTACGAGCAGTACTTC. Translating gives CASSYRFSPPYEQYF.